These 13 T cell receptor beta chains share one sample of origin, sequenced in a study of cytomegalovirus exposure and HLA in healthy donors. The study ran its PCR with 60 Vbeta and 13 Jbeta primers. Assay used: immunoSEQ multiplex PCR; TCRdb lists only in-frame clones, some missing. Found here are around 150,000 clones, around 78% of them singletons; the top ten hold around 3.3%. Specimen: PBMCs. The receptors were gathered from a middle-aged woman in good health and CMV-seronegative.

The genes are TRBV11-2 and TRBJ1-2; D not certain. This CDR3 has 13 residues. Germline-derived CDR1 and CDR2 are SGHAT and FQNNGV. Trimming removed 1 base at V and 4 bases at J, with 7 bases between. This chain's CDR3 is CASSLGQIYGYTF. The CDR3 region has the DNA TGTGCCAGCAGCTTAGGCCAGATCTATGGCTACACCTTC.

A few counts support this clone. The chain carries TRBV2 and TRBJ2-3; 8 bases agree with TRBD1. The CDR3 totals 14 residues. Per germline, CDR1 SNHLY and CDR2 FYNNEI. Germline trimming cut 6 bases from V and 3 bases from J; bases unmatched to any gene: 5. Here the CDR3 DNA reads TGTGCCAGCAGAACAGGGGGTCCGACAGATACGCAGTATTTT. This gives the protein CASRTGGPTDTQYF.

Only a few counts were recorded for this clone. This chain connects TRBV6-5 to TRBJ2-2; perhaps TRBD1 as D (5 bases). V shed 5 bases and J shed 3 bases, with 7 bases lying between them. The length of the CDR3 is 13 residues. The germline V gene has CDR1 MNHEY and CDR2 SVGAGI. The CDR3 protein is CASSDSHTGELFF. The CDR3 coding sequence is TGTGCCAGCAGTGACAGTCACACCGGGGAGCTGTTTTTT.

The rearrangement uses TRBV15 and TRBJ1-4; weak D call: TRBD1 (6 bases). V was shortened by 0 bases and J by 3 bases, with 11 bases between the two germline ends. The length of the CDR3 is 16 residues. The germline V gene encodes CDR1 LNHNV and CDR2 YYDKDF (reference sequence). This CDR3 is CATSRDRGGANEKLFF. CDR3 coding DNA: TGTGCCACCAGCAGAGATAGAGGGGGGGCTAATGAAAAACTGTTTTTT.

V usage is TRBV6-6 and J usage is TRBJ2-5; 8 nucleotides match TRBD1. The end of the DNA aligns better with TRBJ2-7, so the J call may be wrong. Germline V gene sequence: CDR1 MNHNY, CDR2 SVGAGI (reference sequence). The CDR3 length is 15 residues. CDR3 nucleotide sequence: TGTGCCAGCAGTTACGGACAGGGTTCCTCCTACGAGCAGTACTTC. Amino acids: CASSYGQGSSYEQYF.

In regard to this clone: This same CDR3 is encoded by further DNA sequences in the sample. This rearrangement joins TRBV5-1 to TRBJ2-3; 12 nucleotides align to TRBD2. Germline assignment: CDR1 SGHRS and CDR2 YFSETQ. V was clipped by 0 bases and J by 6 bases; unmatched bases: 2. The CDR3 sequence is 15 residues long. The CDR3 loop reads CASSLGLAGGDTQYF. CDR3 DNA: TGCGCCAGCAGCTTGGGCCTAGCGGGGGGGGATACGCAGTATTTT.

The chain links TRBV28 to TRBJ2-1, with D possibly matching TRBD1 (8 bases). V was clipped by 6 bases and J by 8 bases, with 20 bases between them. This CDR3 contains 15 residues. Germline CDR1 and CDR2: MDHEN and SYDVKM. The CDR3 region is CASRVGGTGSHEQFF. CDR3 DNA sequence: TGTGCCAGCAGGGTGGGGGGGACAGGAAGCCATGAGCAGTTCTTC.

The rearrangement uses TRBV6-4 and TRBJ1-2; 7 bases are shared with TRBD1. In germline, CDR1 is MRHNA, CDR2 SNTAGT. The V segment lost 6 bases and the J segment 8 bases; nucleotides outside the gene matches: 9. This CDR3 comprises 13 residues. The CDR3 here is CASRPTGLSGYTF. DNA for the CDR3: TGTGCCAGCAGGCCGACAGGGCTGAGCGGCTACACCTTC.

The V gene is TRBV28, the J gene TRBJ1-2; D perhaps matches TRBD1 (6 bases). V was shortened by 3 bases and J by 7 bases, with 12 bases between the two germline ends. Germline CDR1 MDHEN, CDR2 SYDVKM. The CDR3 covers 13 residues. The CDR3 bases are TGTGCCAGCAGTTTGACAGGATTGGGTGGCTACACCTTC. It yields the protein CASSLTGLGGYTF.

The rearrangement uses TRBV21-1 and TRBJ2-2; the table's D call TRBD1 went unverified against the DNA. TRBV21-1 is assigned pseudogene status. The CDR3 covers 14 residues. CDR3 DNA: TGTGCCAGCACCTCGACAGGGCGGACCGGGGAGCTGTTTTTT. This sequence encodes CASTSTGRTGELFF.

The V call is TRBV5-1, the J call TRBJ2-7; 7 nucleotides align to TRBD1. The V gene end was trimmed by 4 bases and the J gene end by 2 bases; junction bases not matched to a gene: 9. Germline values: CDR1 SGHRS, CDR2 YFSETQ. The CDR3 contains 15 residues. DNA for the CDR3: TGCGCCAGCAGCACATCGACAGGGATGACCTACGAGCAGTACTTC. This sequence encodes CASSTSTGMTYEQYF.

The J gene is TRBJ1-5, the V gene TRBV10-3; 9 bases fit TRBD1. V dropped 1 base and J dropped 5; count of bases not matched to a gene: 3. Germline CDR1 is ENHRY and CDR2 is SYGVKD. The CDR3 consists of 15 residues. The CDR3 DNA reads as TGTGCCATCAGTGAGTTGGGACAGGGCCATCAGCCCCAGCATTTT. Its translation is CAISELGQGHQPQHF.

This chain connects TRBV7-9 to TRBJ2-1; D remains ambiguous. With 4 bases removed from V and 8 bases from J, the gap between germline ends came to 15 bases. The CDR3 runs to 14 residues. Germline assignment: CDR1 SEHNR and CDR2 FQNEAQ (reference sequence). In DNA form, the CDR3 reads TGTGCCAGCAGCTACGACGGGTATTGGTATGAGCAGTTCTTC. It specifies CASSYDGYWYEQFF.